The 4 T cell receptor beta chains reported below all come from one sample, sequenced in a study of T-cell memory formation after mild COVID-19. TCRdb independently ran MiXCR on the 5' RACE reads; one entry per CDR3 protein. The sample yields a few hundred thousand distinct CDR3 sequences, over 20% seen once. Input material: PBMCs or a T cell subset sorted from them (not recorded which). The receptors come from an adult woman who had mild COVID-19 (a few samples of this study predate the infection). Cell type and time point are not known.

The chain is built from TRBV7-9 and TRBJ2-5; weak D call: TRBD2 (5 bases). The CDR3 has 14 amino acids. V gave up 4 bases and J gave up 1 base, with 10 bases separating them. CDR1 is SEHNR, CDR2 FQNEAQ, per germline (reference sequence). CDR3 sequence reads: CASSSPGFQETQYF. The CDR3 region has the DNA TGTGCCAGCAGCTCCCCGGGGTTCCAAGAGACCCAGTACTTC.

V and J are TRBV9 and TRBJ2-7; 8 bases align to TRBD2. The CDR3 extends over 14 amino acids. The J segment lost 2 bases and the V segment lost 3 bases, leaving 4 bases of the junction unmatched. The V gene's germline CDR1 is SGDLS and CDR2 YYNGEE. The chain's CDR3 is CASSASGGAYEQYF. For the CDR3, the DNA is TGTGCCAGCAGCGCCAGCGGGGGAGCCTACGAGCAGTACTTC.

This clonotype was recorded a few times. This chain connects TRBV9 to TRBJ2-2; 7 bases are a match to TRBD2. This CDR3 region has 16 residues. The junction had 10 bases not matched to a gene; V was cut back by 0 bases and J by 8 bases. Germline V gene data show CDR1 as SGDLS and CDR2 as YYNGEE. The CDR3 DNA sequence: TGTGCCAGCAGCGTAGAAGCCGAACTAGCGATAGGGGAGCTGTTTTTT. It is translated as CASSVEAELAIGELFF. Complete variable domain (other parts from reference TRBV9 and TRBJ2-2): DSGVTQTPKHLITATGQRVTLRCSPRSGDLSVYWYQQSLDQGLQFLIQYYNGEERAKGNILERFSAQQFPDLHSELNLSSLELGDSALYFCASSVEAELAIGELFFGEGSRLTVL.

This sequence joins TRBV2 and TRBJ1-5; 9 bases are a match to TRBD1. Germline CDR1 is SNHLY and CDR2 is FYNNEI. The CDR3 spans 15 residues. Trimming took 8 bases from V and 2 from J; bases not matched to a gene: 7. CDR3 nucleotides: TGTGCCAGCGGAATACAGGGGGCAGGCAATCAGCCCCAGCATTTT. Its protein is CASGIQGAGNQPQHF.